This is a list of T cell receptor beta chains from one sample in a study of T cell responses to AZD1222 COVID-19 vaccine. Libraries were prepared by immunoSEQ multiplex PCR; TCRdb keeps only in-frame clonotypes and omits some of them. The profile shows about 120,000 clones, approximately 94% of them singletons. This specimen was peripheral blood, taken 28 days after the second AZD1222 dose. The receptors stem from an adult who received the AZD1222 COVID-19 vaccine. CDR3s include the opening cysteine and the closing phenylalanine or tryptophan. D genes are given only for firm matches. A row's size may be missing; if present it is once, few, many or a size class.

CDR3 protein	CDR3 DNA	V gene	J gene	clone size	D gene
CAISDKGEGAYEQYF	TGTGCCATCAGTGATAAAGGGGAAGGGGCCTACGAGCAGTACTTC	TRBV10-3	TRBJ2-7	NA	NA
CASSLGGTGANVLTF	TGTGCCAGCAGCTTAGGAGGGACTGGGGCCAACGTTCTGACTTTC	TRBV7-9	TRBJ2-6	NA	NA
CASSRPTGENLNYGYTF	TGTGCCAGCAGCCGGCCGACAGGGGAGAACCTTAACTATGGCTACACCTTC	TRBV5-6	TRBJ1-2	NA	TRBD1
CASSDGQNNSPLHF	TGTGCCAGTAGTGACGGTCAAAATAATTCACCCCTCCACTTT	TRBV19	TRBJ1-6	NA	NA
CASRDQTSTDTQYF	TGTGCCAGCCGGGACCAGACTAGCACAGATACGCAGTATTTT	TRBV2	TRBJ2-3	NA	NA
CASSPTATGTGTKTQYF	TGCGCCAGCAGCCCGACCGCCACCGGGACAGGGACTAAGACCCAGTACTTC	TRBV5-1	TRBJ2-5	NA	TRBD1
CASSFQTGNTEAFF	TGTGCCAGCAGCTTCCAGACAGGGAACACTGAAGCTTTCTTT	TRBV11-2	TRBJ1-1	NA	NA
CASSLGVPRDEQYF	TGTGCCAGCAGCTTAGGGGTCCCCCGGGACGAGCAGTACTTC	TRBV13	TRBJ2-7	NA	NA
CASSWGAGREYNEQFF	TGCGCCAGCAGCTGGGGAGCGGGGAGGGAATACAATGAGCAGTTCTTC	TRBV5-1	TRBJ2-1	NA	TRBD2
CASSPQASGYIGEQFF	TGTGCCAGCAGCCCCCAGGCTAGCGGGTATATTGGGGAGCAGTTCTTC	TRBV11-2	TRBJ2-1	NA	TRBD2
CASSRQGSNYGYTF	TGTGCCAGCAGCCGTCAGGGTTCTAACTATGGCTACACCTTC	TRBV9	TRBJ1-2	NA	NA
CASSVRDAQETQYF	TGTGCCAGCAGCGTCCGGGACGCCCAAGAGACCCAGTACTTC	TRBV9	TRBJ2-5	NA	NA
CASSPPGTSGRETQYF	TGTGCCAGCAGCCCCCCCGGGACTAGCGGGCGAGAGACCCAGTACTTC	TRBV14	TRBJ2-5	once	TRBD2
CASSEFKAGSSYNEQFF	TGTGCCAGCAGTGAATTCAAAGCGGGAAGCTCCTACAATGAGCAGTTCTTC	TRBV6-1	TRBJ2-1	NA	TRBD2
CATDVEQFF	TGTGCCACTGACGTGGAGCAGTTCTTC	TRBV24-1	TRBJ2-1	NA	NA
CASSYSRGQYYGYTF	TGTGCCAGCAGTTACTCGAGGGGACAGTACTATGGCTACACCTTC	TRBV6-6	TRBJ1-2	NA	TRBD1
CASSQDLGGAYNSPLHF	TGCGCCAGCAGCCAAGATCTGGGGGGGGCCTATAATTCACCCCTCCACTTT	TRBV4-3	TRBJ1-6	NA	NA
CASSPRVGPGGYTF	TGTGCCAGCAGTCCCCGGGTGGGGCCCGGTGGCTACACCTTC	TRBV27	TRBJ1-2	NA	NA
CASLLWAGSSGNTIYF	TGTGCCAGCTTGCTATGGGCCGGAAGCTCTGGAAACACCATATATTTT	TRBV7-9	TRBJ1-3	NA	NA
CASSPAQYLGYTF	TGTGCCAGCAGCCCAGCTCAGTATCTTGGCTACACCTTC	TRBV7-2	TRBJ1-2	NA	NA
CAISESMGQPQHF	TGTGCCATCAGTGAGTCGATGGGTCAGCCCCAGCATTTT	TRBV10-3	TRBJ1-5	NA	NA
CASSPPGQGAPGELFF	TGTGCCAGCTCACCACCGGGACAGGGGGCACCCGGGGAGCTGTTTTTT	TRBV18	TRBJ2-2	NA	TRBD1
CASRGRGELFF	TGTGCCAGCAGAGGGCGCGGGGAGCTGTTTTTT	TRBV3-1/TRBV3-2	TRBJ2-2	NA	NA
CAWSLNTEAFF	TGTGCCTGGAGTCTCAACACTGAAGCTTTCTTT	TRBV30	TRBJ1-1	NA	NA
CASSYPAGARNTGELFF	TGTGCCAGCAGTTACCCAGCGGGAGCCCGAAACACCGGGGAGCTGTTTTTT	TRBV6-2/TRBV6-3	TRBJ2-2	few	TRBD2
CASSVGDRDYYGYTF	TGTGCCAGCAGCGTAGGGGACAGGGATTACTATGGCTACACCTTC	TRBV9	TRBJ1-2	once	TRBD1
CASTPGGMNTEAFF	TGTGCCAGCACCCCGGGGGGCATGAACACTGAAGCTTTCTTT	TRBV28	TRBJ1-1	NA	NA
CAISDSVGRNTEAFF	TGTGCCATCAGTGACTCAGTTGGGAGGAACACTGAAGCTTTCTTT	TRBV10-3	TRBJ1-1	NA	NA